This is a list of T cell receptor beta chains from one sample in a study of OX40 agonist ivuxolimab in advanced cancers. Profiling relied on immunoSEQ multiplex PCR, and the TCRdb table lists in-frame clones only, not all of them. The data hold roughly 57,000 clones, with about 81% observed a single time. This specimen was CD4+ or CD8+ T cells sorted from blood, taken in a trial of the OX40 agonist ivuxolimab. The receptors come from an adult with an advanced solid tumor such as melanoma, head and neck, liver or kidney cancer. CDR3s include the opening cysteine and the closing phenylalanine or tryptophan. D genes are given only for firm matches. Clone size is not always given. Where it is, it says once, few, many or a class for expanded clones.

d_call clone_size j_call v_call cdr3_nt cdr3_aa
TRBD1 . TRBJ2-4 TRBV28 TGTGCCAGCAGTTTAGGGACCGGGACAGGCGGGGTAAGAAACATTCAGTACTTC CASSLGTGTGGVRNIQYF
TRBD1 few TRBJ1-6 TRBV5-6 TGTGCCAGCAGCCCGGGACAGGGCAATTCACCCCTCCACTTT CASSPGQGNSPLHF
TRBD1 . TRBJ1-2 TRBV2 TGTGCCAGCAGTGAGAGGCAGGGGGCGAGGGGCTACACCTTC CASSERQGARGYTF
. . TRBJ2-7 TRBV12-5 TGTGCTAGTGGTCCACTGGGGAAGCCTTACGAGCAGTACTTC CASGPLGKPYEQYF
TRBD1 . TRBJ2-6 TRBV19 TGTGCCAGTAGTTCAGAGACAGGGTTGGTGGCTGGGGCCAACGTCCTGACTTTC CASSSETGLVAGANVLTF
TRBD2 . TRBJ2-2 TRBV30 TGTGCCTGGAGGTCCGGGACTAGCGGGAGAAGAGACGGGGAGCTGTTTTTT CAWRSGTSGRRDGELFF
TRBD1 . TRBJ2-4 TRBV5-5 TGTGCCAGCAGTCCCGGACAGGGGTCGCAAAACATTCAGTACTTC CASSPGQGSQNIQYF
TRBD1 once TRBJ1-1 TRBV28 TGTGCCAGCAGCCCACACTCTGGGGGACAGATGAACACTGAAGCTTTCTTT CASSPHSGGQMNTEAFF
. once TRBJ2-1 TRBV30 TGTGCCTGGAGCGATGGAGTGGCTGAGCAGTTCTTC CAWSDGVAEQFF
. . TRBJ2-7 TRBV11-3 TGTGCCAGCAGCTTAGAGGTGACCTACGAGCAGTACTTC CASSLEVTYEQYF
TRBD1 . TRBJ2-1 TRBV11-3 TGTGCCAGCAGCCGGAGACAGGGGTTTGAAGGTGAGCAGTTCTTC CASSRRQGFEGEQFF
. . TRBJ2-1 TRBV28 TGTGCCAGCAGTCGGACCCGAGAGAAGTTCTTC CASSRTREKFF
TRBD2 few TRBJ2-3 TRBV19 TGTGCCAGTAGTCCAGGGAGGGGCACAGATACGCAGTATTTT CASSPGRGTDTQYF
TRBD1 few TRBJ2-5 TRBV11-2 TGTGCCAGCAGCCCGTCGACAGGGAGAAAGACCCAGTACTTC CASSPSTGRKTQYF
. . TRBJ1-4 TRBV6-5 TGTGCCAGCAGCTACAGGGAGGGCGATGAAAAACTGTTTTTT CASSYREGDEKLFF
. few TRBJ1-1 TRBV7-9 TGTGCCAGCAGCTTAGGCCACATAGGACAGCCGAACACTGAAGCTTTCTTT CASSLGHIGQPNTEAFF
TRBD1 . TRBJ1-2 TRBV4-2 TGTGCCAGCAGCCGCCAAGACAGGGAAACCAAGGGTGGCTACACCTTC CASSRQDRETKGGYTF
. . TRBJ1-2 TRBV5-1 TGCGCCAGCAGCTGGGGGGCAGGCCCCAGCTATGGCTACACCTTC CASSWGAGPSYGYTF
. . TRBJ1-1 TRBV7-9 TGTGCCAGCAGCTTACGGACAGACAGGAACACTGAAGCTTTCTTT CASSLRTDRNTEAFF
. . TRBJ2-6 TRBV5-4 TGTGCCAGCAGCTTAAGGGCAGGCAACTCTGGGGCCAACGTCCTGACTTTC CASSLRAGNSGANVLTF
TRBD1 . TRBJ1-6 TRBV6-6 TGTGCCAGCAGTTACGTGACAGGGGATTCACCCCTCCACTTT CASSYVTGDSPLHF
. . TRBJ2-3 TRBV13 TGTGCCAGCAGCCCACCGGGAGTCCATACGCAGTATTTT CASSPPGVHTQYF
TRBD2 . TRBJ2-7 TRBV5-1 TGCGCCAGCAGCGACAGATCGTTGACGGGGGGCTACGAGCAGTACTTC CASSDRSLTGGYEQYF
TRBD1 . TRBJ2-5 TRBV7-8 TGTGCCAGCAGGCCAGGGGGGACAGGGAAGACCCAGTACTTC CASRPGGTGKTQYF
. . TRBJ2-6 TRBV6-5 TGTGCCAGCGAGAGCTCTGGGGCCAACGTCCTGACTTTC CASESSGANVLTF
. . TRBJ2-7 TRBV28 TGTGCCAGCAGTTTGCGACAGAACGAGCAGTACTTC CASSLRQNEQYF
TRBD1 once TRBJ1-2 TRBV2 TGTGCCAGCAGCTTAACAGGGGTTGGCTACACCTTC CASSLTGVGYTF
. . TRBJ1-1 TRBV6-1 TGTGCCAGCAGAGGGGAGTTGAACACTGAAGCTTTCTTT CASRGELNTEAFF
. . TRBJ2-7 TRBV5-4 TGTGCCAGCAGCTCTTCCAGGGTTCCTTACGAGCAGTACTTC CASSSSRVPYEQYF
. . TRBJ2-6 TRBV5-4 TGTGCCAGCAGCTTGGCTGGGGCCAACGTCCTGACTTTC CASSLAGANVLTF
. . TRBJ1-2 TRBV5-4 TGTGCCAGCAGCTTGGGGAATGTCGGTGGCTACACCTTC CASSLGNVGGYTF
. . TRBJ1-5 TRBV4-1 TGCGCCAGCAGCCAAGGGGGGGGAAGCAATCAGCCCCAGCATTTT CASSQGGGSNQPQHF
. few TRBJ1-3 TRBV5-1 TGCGCCAGCAGCCACGCCGGGACGGTCTCTGGAAACACCATATATTTT CASSHAGTVSGNTIYF
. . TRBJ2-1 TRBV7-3 TGTGCCAGCAGCTCAAACCCGGCCGGCGGGTCCTACAATGAGCAGTTCTTC CASSSNPAGGSYNEQFF
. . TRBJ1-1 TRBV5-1 TGCGCCAGCAGCGGGGTACGCAACACTGAAGCTTTCTTT CASSGVRNTEAFF
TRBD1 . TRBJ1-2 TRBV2 TGTGCCAGCAGTCCTGGGTGGACAGGGCAGGGCTACACCTTC CASSPGWTGQGYTF
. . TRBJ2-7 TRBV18 TGTGCCAGCACTACCTCAGGGACCACCTACGAGCAGTACTTC CASTTSGTTYEQYF
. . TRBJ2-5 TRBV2 TGTGCCAGCAGAATAGCAGAAACGCAAGAGACCCAGTACTTC CASRIAETQETQYF